This TCR beta chain was sequenced in a study of blood T cell repertoires in COVID-19 (TCRdb year 2020). As for the study more broadly: Samples from collaborators originated in the United States, Italy and Spain and spanned both the acute and convalescent phases of COVID-19. Where available, HLA class I and class II types were obtained from metadata supplied by the sample provider rather than from assay-based typing. A de-identified subject ID, COVID-19 status, age in years and sex were almost always included in the sample metadata. Subjects who had been exposed to COVID-19, were actively infected with it, or had recovered from it provided the deeply sampled blood TCRbeta repertoires that made up the dataset. The material from the prospective study consisted of cDNA or gDNA derived from T cells, B-cell-depleted T cells, or PBMCs. The repertoires were released in a freely available public database meant as a resource for research on the immune response to SARS-CoV-2. The samples were drawn from the first 160 participants of the ongoing ImmuneRACE study and from 1,254 subjects provided by 6 global collaborators.

Enrolling through a virtual design, the prospective study's participants ranged in age from roughly 18 to 89 years and lived across about two dozen United States geographic areas. Cohort assignment in the prospective study relied on participant-reported clinical history from a screening survey and a study questionnaire. In the prospective study, mobile phlebotomists collected whole blood, serum and a nasopharyngeal or oropharyngeal swab from each participant. Additional blood draws and questionnaires over a 2-month period could optionally be provided by prospective study participants. Before DNA extraction, blood samples from the prospective study were shipped at room temperature or frozen. V loses 1 base of germline sequence and J loses 9 bases, and the interval between the two ends is 15 bases. The cysteine opens and the phenylalanine closes a CDR3 of 14 amino acids. Here the CDR3 DNA is all that survives: 42 bases in frame from base 1. CDR1 is given as SEHNR and CDR2 as FQNEAQ, both from the germline V gene (reference sequence).

The immunoSEQ Assay, a bias-controlled multiplex PCR, was used to amplify TCRbeta CDR3 regions from genomic DNA. On the study's bioinformatics: The number of nucleated cells in each sample was estimated by amplification of reference gene primers within the assay. To quantify the absolute abundance of each unique TCRbeta CDR3 rearrangement, sequence reads were collapsed and filtered. Productive Simpson clonality was computed per sample as the square root of Simpson's diversity index over productive rearrangements. TCRdb obtained this table from immuneACCESS and retained in-frame rearrangements with V and J assigned. These tables miss some clones; where compared with another copy, unresolved V genes account for less than half of the shortfall, and the remainder is unexplained. That table furnishes V, J and clone size, whereas the DNA furnished D and trimming. The table for this sample lists fewer than 450,000 clones; over 75% of them were counted only once. The ten largest make up approximately 2% of the sample.

On the study overall, not on this receptor specifically: The quantity of clinical and demographic metadata differed by source and by participant and was supplied without curation.

A word on this clone: Its specific antigen is unknown. Base quality data are lacking; no much larger clone is found one base away.

The rearrangement joined TRBV7-9 to TRBJ2-5, and the D gene may be TRBD2, 6 bases matching. The clonotype was recovered from a woman between 40 and 55 years old with acute COVID-19. The source material was PBMCs or T cells enriched from blood (not recorded which). The DNA sequence reads TGTGCCAGCAGCTTAGAAGGGACTCTATCTGCCCAGTACTTC. It specifies CASSLEGTLSAQYF.